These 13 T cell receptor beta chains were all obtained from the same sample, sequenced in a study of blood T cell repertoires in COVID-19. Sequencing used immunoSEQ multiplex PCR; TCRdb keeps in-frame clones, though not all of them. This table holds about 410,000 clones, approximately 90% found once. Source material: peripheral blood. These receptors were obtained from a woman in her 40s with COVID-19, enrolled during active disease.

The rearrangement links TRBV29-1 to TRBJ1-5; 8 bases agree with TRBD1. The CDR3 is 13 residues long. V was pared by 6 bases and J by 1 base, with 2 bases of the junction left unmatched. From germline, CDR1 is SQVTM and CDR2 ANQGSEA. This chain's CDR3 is CSVGTGSNQPQHF. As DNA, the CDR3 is TGCAGCGTGGGGACAGGCAGCAATCAGCCCCAGCATTTT.

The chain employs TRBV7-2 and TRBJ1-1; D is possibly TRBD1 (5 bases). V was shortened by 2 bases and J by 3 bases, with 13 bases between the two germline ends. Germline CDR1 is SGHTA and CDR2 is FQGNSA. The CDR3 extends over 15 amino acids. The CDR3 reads CASSLNEGLYTEAFF. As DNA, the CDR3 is TGTGCCAGCAGCTTAAATGAGGGACTTTACACTGAAGCTTTCTTT.

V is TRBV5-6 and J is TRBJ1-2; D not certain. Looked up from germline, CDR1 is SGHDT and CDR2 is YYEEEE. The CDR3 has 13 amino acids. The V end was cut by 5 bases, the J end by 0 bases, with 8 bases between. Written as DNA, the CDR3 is TGTGCCAGCAGAACCACAGCTAACTATGGCTACACCTTC. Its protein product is CASRTTANYGYTF.

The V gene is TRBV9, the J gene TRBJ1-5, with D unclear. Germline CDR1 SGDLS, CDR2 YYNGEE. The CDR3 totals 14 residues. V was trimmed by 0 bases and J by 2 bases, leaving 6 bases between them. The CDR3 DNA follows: TGTGCCAGCAGCGTAGACAGTGGCAATCAGCCCCAGCATTTT. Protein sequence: CASSVDSGNQPQHF.

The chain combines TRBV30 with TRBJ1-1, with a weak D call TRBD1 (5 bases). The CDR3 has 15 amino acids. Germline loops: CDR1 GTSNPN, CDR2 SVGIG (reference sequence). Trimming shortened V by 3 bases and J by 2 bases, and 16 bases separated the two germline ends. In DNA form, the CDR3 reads TGTGCCTGGAGCAAGTCGCCGCAGGGTAACACTGAAGCTTTCTTT. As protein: CAWSKSPQGNTEAFF. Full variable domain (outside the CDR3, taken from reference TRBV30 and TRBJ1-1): SQTIHQWPATLVQPVGSPLSLECTVEGTSNPNLYWYRQAAGRGLQLLFYSVGIGQISSEVPQNLSASRPQDRQFILSSKKLLLSDSGFYLCAWSKSPQGNTEAFFGQGTRLTVV.

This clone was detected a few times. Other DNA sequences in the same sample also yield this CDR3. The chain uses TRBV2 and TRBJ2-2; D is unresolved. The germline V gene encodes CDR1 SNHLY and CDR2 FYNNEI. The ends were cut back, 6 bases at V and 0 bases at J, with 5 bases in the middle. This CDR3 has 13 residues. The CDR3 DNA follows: TGTGCCAGCAGACAAACGAACACCGGGGAGCTGTTTTTT. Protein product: CASRQTNTGELFF. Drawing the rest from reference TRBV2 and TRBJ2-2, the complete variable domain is EPEVTQTPSHQVTQMGQEVILRCVPISNHLYFYWYRQILGQKVEFLVSFYNNEISEKSEIFDDQFSVERPDGSNFTLKIRSTKLEDSAMYFCASRQTNTGELFFGEGSRLTVL.

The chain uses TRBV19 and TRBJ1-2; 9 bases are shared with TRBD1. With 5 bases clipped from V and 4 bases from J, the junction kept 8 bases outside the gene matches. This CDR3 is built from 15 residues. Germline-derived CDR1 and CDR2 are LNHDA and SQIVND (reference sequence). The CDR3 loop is CASSREGTGIYGYTF. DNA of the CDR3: TGTGCCAGTAGTCGGGAGGGGACAGGGATCTATGGCTACACCTTC. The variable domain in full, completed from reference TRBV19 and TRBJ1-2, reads DGGITQSPKYLFRKEGQNVTLSCEQNLNHDAMYWYRQDPGQGLRLIYYSQIVNDFQKGDIAEGYSVSREKKESFPLTVTSAQKNPTAFYLCASSREGTGIYGYTFGSGTRLTVV.

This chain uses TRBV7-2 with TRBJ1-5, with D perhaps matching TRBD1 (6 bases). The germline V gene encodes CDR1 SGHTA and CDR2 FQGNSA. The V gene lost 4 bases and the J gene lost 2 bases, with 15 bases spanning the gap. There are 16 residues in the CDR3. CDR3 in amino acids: CASSSFPGQGNQPQHF. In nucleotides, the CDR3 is TGTGCCAGCAGCTCCTTCCCGGGACAAGGCAATCAGCCCCAGCATTTT.

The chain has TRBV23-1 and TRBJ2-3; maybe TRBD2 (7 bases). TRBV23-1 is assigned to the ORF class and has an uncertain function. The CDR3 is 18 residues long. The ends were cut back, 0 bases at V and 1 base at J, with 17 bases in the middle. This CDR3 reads CASSQSGGRAPRTDTQYF. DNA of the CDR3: TGCGCCAGCAGTCAATCGGGGGGGCGGGCGCCCCGCACAGATACGCAGTATTTT.

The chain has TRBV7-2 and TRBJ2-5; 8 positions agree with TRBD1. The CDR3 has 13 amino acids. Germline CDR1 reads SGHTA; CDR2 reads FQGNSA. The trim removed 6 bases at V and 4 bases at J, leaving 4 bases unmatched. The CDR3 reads CASRSGQGETQYF. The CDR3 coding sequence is TGTGCCAGCAGATCAGGACAGGGAGAGACCCAGTACTTC.

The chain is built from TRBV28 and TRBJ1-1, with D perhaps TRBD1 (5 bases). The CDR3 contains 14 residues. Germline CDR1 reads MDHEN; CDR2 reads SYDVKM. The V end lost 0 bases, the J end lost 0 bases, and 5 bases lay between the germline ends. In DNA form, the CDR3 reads TGTGCCAGCAGTTTATGGGACATGAACACTGAAGCTTTCTTT. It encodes CASSLWDMNTEAFF.

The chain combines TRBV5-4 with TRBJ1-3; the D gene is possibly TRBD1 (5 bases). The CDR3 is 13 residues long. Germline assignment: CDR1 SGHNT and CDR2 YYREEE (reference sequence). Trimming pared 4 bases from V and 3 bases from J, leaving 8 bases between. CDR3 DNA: TGTGCCAGCAGCCGCGACAGTGGAAACACCATATATTTT. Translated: CASSRDSGNTIYF.

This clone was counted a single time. Here the CDR3 DNA reads TGTGCCAGCAGCCTTTGGACTAGCGGTGAGACCCTAGCCAAAAACATTCAGTACTTC. Encoded protein: CASSLWTSGETLAKNIQYF. The chain links TRBV7-2 to TRBJ2-4; TRBD2 agrees at 10 bases. Germline CDR1 SGHTA, CDR2 FQGNSA. V lost 5 bases to trimming and J lost 0 bases; unmatched junction nucleotides: 13. There are 19 residues in the CDR3. The whole variable domain, filled in from reference TRBV7-2 and TRBJ2-4, reads GAGVSQSPSNKVTEKGKDVELRCDPISGHTALYWYRQSLGQGLEFLIYFQGNSAPDKSGLPSDRFSAERTGGSVSTLTIQRTQQEDSAVYLCASSLWTSGETLAKNIQYFGAGTRLSVL.